Shown below are 28 T cell receptor beta chains from a single sample sequenced in a study of CD8 T cells in ankylosing spondylitis. Via MiXCR, TCRdb re-called the 5' RACE reads, giving one row per CDR3 protein. The sample lists roughly 130,000 distinct CDR3 sequences, about a tenth occurring once. Sequencing input: blood, either unsorted or a sorted T cell fraction (not recorded which). The receptors here all came from a male donor with ankylosing spondylitis or in good health (not recorded which).

This clonotype was found many times. The V call is TRBV2, the J call TRBJ2-1; TRBD1 matches at 7 bases. The J segment lost 9 bases and the V segment lost 4 bases, leaving 6 bases of the junction unmatched. Germline lookup yields CDR1 SNHLY and CDR2 FYNNEI. This CDR3 has 13 residues. CDR3 amino acids: CASSGQGSSEQFF. DNA of the CDR3: TGTGCCAGCAGTGGACAGGGTAGTAGTGAGCAGTTCTTC.

The sample holds many counts of this clonotype. The gene calls are TRBV7-2 and TRBJ2-3, with 10 bases that match TRBD2. Germline assignment: CDR1 SGHTA and CDR2 FQGNSA. The ends lost 2 bases at V and 6 bases at J; junction bases unmatched: 8. This CDR3 comprises 16 residues. This CDR3 is CASSLNPSGSSDTQYF. In nucleotides, the CDR3 is TGTGCCAGCAGCTTAAACCCTAGCGGGAGTTCCGATACGCAGTATTTT.

This clonotype was observed many times. The CDR3 DNA reads TGCGCCAGCAGCTCGGGTCCTAACTATGGCTACACCTTC. It specifies CASSSGPNYGYTF. The chain uses TRBV5-1 and TRBJ1-2, with D uncertain. Per the germline V gene, CDR1 is SGHRS and CDR2 is YFSETQ. This CDR3 contains 13 residues. The V gene lost 3 bases and the J gene lost 0 bases, with 6 bases spanning the gap.

In this sample, this clonotype turned up many times. The chain carries TRBV4-2 and TRBJ2-1; 16 bases map to TRBD2. V lost 4 bases and J lost 8; bases outside the gene matches: 11. The CDR3 loop spans 18 amino acids. Germline CDR1 is LGHNA and CDR2 is YNFKEQ. CDR3: CASSPGLAGGPVGDEQFF. The CDR3 region has the DNA TGTGCCAGCAGCCCGGGACTAGCGGGAGGGCCGGTAGGGGATGAGCAGTTCTTC.

The sample holds many counts of this clonotype. The genes are TRBV4-2 and TRBJ2-3; 10 bases match TRBD2. The V gene end was trimmed by 3 bases and the J gene end by 4 bases; junction bases not matched to a gene: 13. Germline V lookup: CDR1 LGHNA, CDR2 YNFKEQ. The CDR3 totals 18 residues. CDR3 loop: CASSHGGAPSGRSDTQYF. CDR3 in DNA: TGTGCCAGCAGCCATGGGGGGGCTCCTAGCGGGAGATCAGATACGCAGTATTTT.

The V gene is TRBV15, the J gene TRBJ2-1, with a possible D match to TRBD2 (5 bases). CDR3 size: 14 residues. Trimming cost V 0 bases and J 7 bases, with 10 bases left between them. Germline CDR1 is LNHNV and CDR2 is YYDKDF (reference sequence). This CDR3 is CATSRDKGSNEQFF. In DNA, the CDR3 is TGTGCCACCAGCAGAGATAAAGGGAGTAATGAGCAGTTCTTC.

This clonotype was observed at least ten times. One junction end disagrees with the germline gene, perhaps due to a read error. The chain combines TRBV7-3 with TRBJ2-2; 8 positions agree with TRBD2. The length of the CDR3 is 17 residues. Germline V gene lookup returns CDR1 SGHTA and CDR2 FQGTGA. CDR3 protein: CASSLSSLAGNTGELFF. CDR3 DNA: TGTGCCAGCAGTTTAAGCAGCCTAGCGGGGAACACCGGGGAGCTGTTTTTT.

At least ten counts were recorded for this clonotype. The V call is TRBV12-3 or TRBV12-4, the J call TRBJ2-1; D is unclear. The CDR3 is made up of 16 amino acids. Trimming removed 6 bases at V and 1 base at J, with 16 bases between. CDR3 amino acids: CASSPPRARSYNEQFF. The CDR3 region has the DNA TGTGCCAGCAGCCCTCCCCGAGCGCGATCCTACAATGAGCAGTTCTTC.

This clonotype was seen ten or more times. The chain links TRBV5-1 to TRBJ1-1; D is unclear. Trimming removed 0 bases at V and 2 bases at J, with 5 bases between. The V gene's germline CDR1 is SGHRS and CDR2 YFSETQ. CDR3 length: 13 residues. CDR3 sequence reads: CASSLDVNTEAFF. The DNA of the CDR3 is TGCGCCAGCAGCTTGGATGTTAACACTGAAGCTTTCTTT.

This clonotype was recorded many times. The rearrangement links TRBV29-1 to TRBJ2-1, with a possible D match to TRBD1 (5 bases). V was shortened by 8 bases and J by 4 bases, with 15 bases between the two germline ends. This CDR3 is 13 amino acids long. Looked up from germline, CDR1 is SQVTM and CDR2 is ANQGSEA. The CDR3, as DNA: TGCAGCAGTCAAGGGGTAGGGTACAATGAGCAGTTCTTC. Its protein product is CSSQGVGYNEQFF.

The genes are TRBV28 and TRBJ2-7; 7 bases fit TRBD1. V shed 4 bases and J 4 bases; nucleotides not matched to a gene: 10. The CDR3 covers 15 residues. The germline gives CDR1 MDHEN, CDR2 SYDVKM. This CDR3 reads CASSSTQGTPYEQYF. Written as DNA, the CDR3 is TGTGCCAGCAGTTCAACACAGGGGACCCCTTACGAGCAGTACTTC.

This clonotype has only a few counts. The chain has TRBV6-1 and TRBJ1-3, with D unresolved. The CDR3 is 15 residues long. CDR1 and CDR2 (germline): MNHNS, SASEGT. V gave up 6 bases and J gave up 0 bases, with 12 bases separating them. The CDR3 nucleotides are TGTGCCAGCAGACACGACCGGAGCTCTGGAAACACCATATATTTT. Its protein is CASRHDRSSGNTIYF.

The chain carries TRBV20-1 and TRBJ2-3; D gene ambiguous. The CDR3 runs 12 residues. Germline CDR1 reads DFQATT; CDR2 reads SNEGSKA (reference sequence). V lost 2 bases, J lost 1 base, and 4 bases lay in between. CDR3 coding DNA: TGCAGTGCTAGACGAGGCACAGATACGCAGTATTTT. It translates to CSARRGTDTQYF.

This clonotype showed up many times. The CDR3 here is CASSLARGEREFRSYNEQFF. The DNA of the CDR3 is TGTGCCAGCAGCTTAGCCCGGGGGGAGCGGGAGTTTAGGTCCTACAATGAGCAGTTCTTC. This chain uses TRBV7-8 with TRBJ2-1, with TRBD2 matching 8 bases. Germline CDR1 is SGHVS and CDR2 is FQNEAQ. Unmatched junction bases numbered 14, after V lost 0 bases and J lost 1 base. CDR3 length equals 20 residues.

This clonotype was recorded many times. The rearrangement links TRBV10-3 to TRBJ2-3, with TRBD2 matching 8 bases. The ends lost 6 bases at V and 1 base at J; junction bases unmatched: 9. The CDR3 spans 16 residues. Looked up from germline, CDR1 is ENHRY and CDR2 is SYGVKD. The CDR3 DNA reads TGTGCCATCAGCCCAGCGGGAGTTCGAGGCACAGATACGCAGTATTTT. Translated, it gives CAISPAGVRGTDTQYF.

V and J are TRBV3-1 and TRBJ2-1; 8 positions match TRBD2. The length of the CDR3 is 17 residues. Germline loops: CDR1 LGHDT, CDR2 YNNKEL (reference sequence). The V segment lost 1 base and the J segment 8 bases; nucleotides outside the gene matches: 13. The CDR3 protein is CASSQGSWSGSPDEQFF. The CDR3 DNA reads as TGTGCCAGCAGCCAAGGATCCTGGAGCGGGAGTCCCGATGAGCAGTTCTTC.

This clonotype has a count of ten or more. The chain is built from TRBV5-1 and TRBJ1-1; D might be TRBD1 (5 bases). There are 15 residues in the CDR3. V was clipped by 0 bases and J by 0 bases, with 9 bases between them. Germline values: CDR1 SGHRS, CDR2 YFSETQ. This chain's CDR3 is CASSLEPGLNTEAFF. The CDR3 DNA reads as TGCGCCAGCAGCTTGGAACCGGGACTGAACACTGAAGCTTTCTTT.

In this sample, this clonotype turned up many times. The CDR3 sequence is CASSWDQETQYF. CDR3 sequence (DNA): TGCGCCAGCAGCTGGGACCAAGAGACCCAGTACTTC. This chain joins TRBV5-1 and TRBJ2-5, with D unresolved. The CDR3 covers 12 residues. Between the trimmed V and J ends, which lost 3 bases and 0 bases, there was a span of 3 bases. Per germline, CDR1 SGHRS and CDR2 YFSETQ.

This clonotype was observed a handful of times. This rearrangement joins TRBV6-5 to TRBJ2-1; 15 bases are shared with TRBD2. V lost 0 bases to trimming and J lost 7 bases; unmatched junction nucleotides: 10. Germline V CDR1 and CDR2: MNHEY, SVGAGI. The CDR3 sequence is 19 residues long. The CDR3 reads CASSYSWGLAGGRPNEQFF. The CDR3 nucleotides read TGTGCCAGCAGTTACTCGTGGGGACTAGCGGGAGGTAGGCCAAATGAGCAGTTCTTC.

This clonotype was detected many times. The chain is built from TRBV4-3 and TRBJ1-4, with 8 bases identical to TRBD1. The CDR3 has 14 amino acids. CDR1 LGHNA and CDR2 YSLEER come from the germline V gene. V dropped 5 bases and J dropped 8; count of bases not matched to a gene: 7. CDR3 residues: CASSSGQGLEKLFF. CDR3 in DNA: TGCGCCAGCAGCTCTGGACAGGGTCTCGAAAAACTGTTTTTT.

This clonotype was observed at least ten times. The rearrangement joins TRBV4-3 to TRBJ2-3; tentatively, D is TRBD2 (6 bases). The V gene lost 0 bases and the J gene lost 9 bases, with 16 bases spanning the gap. The CDR3 is 15 amino acids. CDR1 is LGHNA and CDR2 is YSLEER in the germline V gene. The CDR3 is CASSQDLRGVDTQYF. CDR3 nucleotides: TGCGCCAGCAGCCAAGATCTGCGGGGAGTGGACACGCAGTATTTT.

In its sample, this clonotype was seen a few times. The junction and the germline gene differ at one end; a read error may be behind it. This rearrangement joins TRBV20-1 to TRBJ2-5, with TRBD2 identical over 7 bases. Germline CDR1 is DFQATT and CDR2 is SNEGSKA (reference sequence). This CDR3 region has 17 residues. The CDR3 DNA sequence: TGCTGTGCTGGGGGTTCTAGCGGAACGCCTTACCAAGAGACCCAGTACTTC. It translates to CCAGGSSGTPYQETQYF.

The rearrangement uses TRBV15 and TRBJ2-4; D might be TRBD2 (7 bases). CDR3 length: 17 residues. V was trimmed by 0 bases and J by 1 base, leaving 13 bases between them. Per germline, CDR1 LNHNV and CDR2 YYDKDF (reference sequence). CDR3 coding DNA: TGTGCCACCAGCAGAGATGAGGGGGGGCCGGCCAAAAACATTCAGTACTTC. As protein: CATSRDEGGPAKNIQYF. Combining the CDR3 with reference TRBV15 and TRBJ2-4 gives the whole variable domain DAMVIQNPRYQVTQFGKPVTLSCSQTLNHNVMYWYQQKSSQAPKLLFHYYDKDFNNEADTPDNFQSRRPNTSFCFLDIRSPGLGDTAMYLCATSRDEGGPAKNIQYFGAGTRLSVL.

The rearrangement joins TRBV6-2 or TRBV6-3 to TRBJ2-1, with D uncertain. The CDR3 covers 12 residues. Trimming removed 7 bases from V and 10 bases from J, with 14 bases in between. CDR1 is MNHEY and CDR2 is SVGEGT in the germline V gene. The CDR3 protein is CASNIPSWEQFF. The CDR3 DNA reads as TGTGCCAGCAATATACCCAGTTGGGAGCAGTTCTTC.

The table lists this clonotype with many counts. The V gene is TRBV20-1, the J gene TRBJ2-1; D is ambiguous. CDR3 size: 15 residues. V was cut by 0 bases and J by 7 bases, with 16 bases left in between. Germline V gene sequence: CDR1 DFQATT, CDR2 SNEGSKA (reference sequence). CDR3 DNA sequence: TGCAGTGCTAGAGACCAAGGGTTCTCTAGGAATGAGCAGTTCTTC. Amino acids: CSARDQGFSRNEQFF.

This clonotype was seen a few times. The chain is built from TRBV18 and TRBJ2-7; D not resolved. Germline loops: CDR1 KGHSH, CDR2 LQKENI. CDR3 length: 13 residues. Trimming left V 3 bases short and J 2 bases short, with 8 bases between. CDR3 protein: CASSPLQTYEQYF. The CDR3 DNA reads as TGTGCCAGCTCACCTTTGCAGACCTACGAGCAGTACTTC.

This clonotype was observed a handful of times. V usage is TRBV11-2 and J usage is TRBJ1-1; D remains ambiguous. The germline V gene has CDR1 SGHAT and CDR2 FQNNGV. The CDR3 covers 14 residues. Between the trimmed V and J ends, which lost 1 base and 5 bases, there was a span of 11 bases. Here the CDR3 DNA reads TGTGCCAGCAGCTTAGGTGTCGGCGAAACTGAAGCTTTCTTT. Amino acid sequence: CASSLGVGETEAFF.

This chain links TRBV7-2 with TRBJ2-1, with TRBD2 identical over 8 bases. Germline V gives CDR1 SGHTA, CDR2 FQGNSA. V was pared by 6 bases and J by 4 bases, with 5 bases of the junction left unmatched. The CDR3 is 14 residues long. CDR3 in DNA: TGTGCCAGCAGATATAGCGGGGCTTACAATGAGCAGTTCTTC. Translated, it gives CASRYSGAYNEQFF.